Below are 7 T cell receptor beta chains sequenced from a single sample in a study of T cell changes during pregnancy in multiple sclerosis. Clones were sequenced by immunoSEQ multiplex PCR, and TCRdb holds only the in-frame ones, with some missing. This table has roughly 59,000 clones, around 93% appearing once. Sequencing was performed on CD8+ T cells from peripheral blood mononuclear cells, taken in the second trimester of pregnancy. The receptors were gathered from a female donor with multiple sclerosis, enrolled in a pregnancy study.

This clone was seen only once. This rearrangement joins TRBV27 to TRBJ2-7, with D possibly matching TRBD1 (6 bases). The CDR3 spans 15 residues. V lost 6 bases to trimming and J lost 2 bases, with 17 bases between them. CDR1 and CDR2 from the germline V gene are MNHEY and SMNVEV (reference sequence). CDR3 amino acids: CASRWGQGPTYEQYF. Written as DNA, the CDR3 is TGTGCCAGCAGATGGGGGCAGGGCCCGACCTACGAGCAGTACTTC.

V is TRBV5-1 and J is TRBJ2-3; D possibly corresponds to TRBD1 (5 bases). V was cut by 9 bases and J by 0 bases, with 29 bases left in between. The CDR3 is 19 amino acids. Germline V gives CDR1 SGHRS, CDR2 YFSETQ. This CDR3 is CATKGAADLINTSTDTQYF. The DNA of the CDR3 is TGCGCCACCAAAGGGGCAGCCGACTTGATTAATACTAGCACAGATACGCAGTATTTT.

A single count supports this clone. V is TRBV5-1 and J is TRBJ1-1, with TRBD1 as a possible D gene (6 bases). Deletions cut 6 bases from V and 4 bases from J, with 16 bases between. This CDR3 has 14 amino acids. The germline gives CDR1 SGHRS, CDR2 YFSETQ. CDR3 region: CASTAGAGSTEAFF. CDR3 DNA: TGCGCCAGCACCGCGGGGGCCGGGAGCACTGAAGCTTTCTTT.

This chain links TRBV5-4 with TRBJ2-2, with 9 bases fitting TRBD1. Germline V gene sequence: CDR1 SGHNT, CDR2 YYREEE (reference sequence). The V and J ends lost 0 bases and 1 base, in that order; junction bases with no gene match: 1. The CDR3 sequence is 16 residues long. DNA for the CDR3: TGTGCCAGCAGCTTGGGGGGACAGGGGAACACCGGGGAGCTGTTTTTT. Translated, it gives CASSLGGQGNTGELFF. Combining the CDR3 with reference TRBV5-4 and TRBJ2-2 gives the whole variable domain ETGVTQSPTHLIKTRGQQVTLRCSSQSGHNTVSWYQQALGQGPQFIFQYYREEENGRGNFPPRFSGLQFPNYSSELNVNALELDDSALYLCASSLGGQGNTGELFFGEGSRLTVL.

The chain has TRBV27 and TRBJ1-1; D is undetermined. Germline V gene data show CDR1 as MNHEY and CDR2 as SMNVEV (reference sequence). The CDR3 runs to 13 residues. V lost 6 bases and J lost 0, with 8 bases in between. The CDR3: CASRAQMNTEAFF. The DNA of the CDR3 is TGTGCCAGCAGGGCTCAGATGAACACTGAAGCTTTCTTT.

The chain combines TRBV19 with TRBJ2-7; tentatively, D is TRBD2 (6 bases). The CDR3 consists of 13 residues. V was shortened by 5 bases and J by 7 bases, with 15 bases between the two germline ends. Per the germline V gene, CDR1 is LNHDA and CDR2 is SQIVND (reference sequence). CDR3 residues: CASSHGTPTEQYF. The CDR3 DNA sequence: TGTGCCAGTAGTCACGGGACTCCTACTGAGCAGTACTTC.

This chain connects TRBV7-9 to TRBJ2-7; 11 bases fit TRBD2. The J segment lost 2 bases and the V segment lost 4 bases, leaving 4 bases of the junction unmatched. Germline CDR1 and CDR2: SEHNR and FQNEAQ (reference sequence). The CDR3 consists of 15 residues. The CDR3 reads CASSSQTSGTYEQYF. The CDR3 DNA sequence: TGTGCCAGCAGCTCGCAGACTAGCGGGACCTACGAGCAGTACTTC.